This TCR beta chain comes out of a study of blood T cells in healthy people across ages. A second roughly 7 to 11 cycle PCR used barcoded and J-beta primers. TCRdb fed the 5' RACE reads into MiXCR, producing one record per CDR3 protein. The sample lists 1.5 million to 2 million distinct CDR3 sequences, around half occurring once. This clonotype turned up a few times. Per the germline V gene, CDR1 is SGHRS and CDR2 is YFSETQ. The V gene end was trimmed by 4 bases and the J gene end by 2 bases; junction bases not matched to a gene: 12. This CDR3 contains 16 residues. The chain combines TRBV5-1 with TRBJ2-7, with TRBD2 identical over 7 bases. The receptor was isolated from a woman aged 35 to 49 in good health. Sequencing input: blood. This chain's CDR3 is CASSTPTGTNTYEQYF. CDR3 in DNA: TGCGCCAGCAGCACCCCCACCGGGACTAATACCTACGAGCAGTACTTC.